This paragraph covers one T cell receptor (beta chain) sequence. Libraries were prepared by immunoSEQ multiplex PCR; TCRdb keeps only in-frame clonotypes and omits some of them. The repertoire includes fewer than 120,000 clones, 70% to 90% of them detected once, and around 4.4% sits in the top ten. This entry belongs to a study of blood T cell repertoires in COVID-19. Germline V lookup: CDR1 SGHVS, CDR2 FQNEAQ. This CDR3 has 16 amino acids. Germline trimming cut 7 bases from V and 5 bases from J; bases unmatched to any gene: 12. The origin of this receptor is a human donor in a cohort sampled during active COVID-19. The rearrangement links TRBV7-8 to TRBJ2-3, with 10 bases identical to TRBD2. The sequencing input was peripheral blood. The CDR3: CASTPSTSGVKDTQYF. In DNA form, the CDR3 reads TGTGCCAGCACCCCCTCAACTAGCGGGGTTAAAGATACGCAGTATTTT.